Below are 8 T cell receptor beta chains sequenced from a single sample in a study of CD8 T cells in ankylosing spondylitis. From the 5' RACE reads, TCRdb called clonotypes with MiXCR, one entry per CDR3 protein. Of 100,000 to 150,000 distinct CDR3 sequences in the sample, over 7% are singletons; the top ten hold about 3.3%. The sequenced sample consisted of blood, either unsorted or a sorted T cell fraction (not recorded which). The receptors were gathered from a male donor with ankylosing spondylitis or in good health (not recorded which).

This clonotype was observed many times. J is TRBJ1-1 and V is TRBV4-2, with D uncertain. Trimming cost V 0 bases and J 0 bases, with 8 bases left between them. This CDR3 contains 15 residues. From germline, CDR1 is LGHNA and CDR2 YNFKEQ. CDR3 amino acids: CASSQEQTLNTEAFF. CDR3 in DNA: TGTGCCAGCAGCCAAGAGCAAACTTTGAACACTGAAGCTTTCTTT.

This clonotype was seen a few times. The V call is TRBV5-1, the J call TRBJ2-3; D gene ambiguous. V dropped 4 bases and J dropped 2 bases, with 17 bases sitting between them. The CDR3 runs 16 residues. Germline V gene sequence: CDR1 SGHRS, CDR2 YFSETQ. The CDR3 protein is CASSPISTRITDTQYF. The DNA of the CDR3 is TGCGCCAGCAGCCCAATATCGACCCGGATCACAGATACGCAGTATTTT.

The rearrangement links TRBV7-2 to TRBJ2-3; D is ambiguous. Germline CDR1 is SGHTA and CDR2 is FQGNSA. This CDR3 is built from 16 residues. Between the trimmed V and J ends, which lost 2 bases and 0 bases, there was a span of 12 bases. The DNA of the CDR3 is TGTGCCAGCAGCTTACTCGTCTCAGCTAGCACAGATACGCAGTATTTT. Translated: CASSLLVSASTDTQYF.

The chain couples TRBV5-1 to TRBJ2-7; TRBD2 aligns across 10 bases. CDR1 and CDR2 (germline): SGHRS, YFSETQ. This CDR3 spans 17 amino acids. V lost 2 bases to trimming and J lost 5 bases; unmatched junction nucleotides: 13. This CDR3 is CASSLRLAGATGNEQYF. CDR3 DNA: TGCGCCAGCAGCTTAAGGCTAGCGGGAGCCACTGGAAACGAGCAGTACTTC. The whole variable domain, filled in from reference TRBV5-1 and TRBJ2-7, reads KAGVTQTPRYLIKTRGQQVTLSCSPISGHRSVSWYQQTPGQGLQFLFEYFSETQRNKGNFPGRFSGRQFSNSRSEMNVSTLELGDSALYLCASSLRLAGATGNEQYFGPGTRLTVT.

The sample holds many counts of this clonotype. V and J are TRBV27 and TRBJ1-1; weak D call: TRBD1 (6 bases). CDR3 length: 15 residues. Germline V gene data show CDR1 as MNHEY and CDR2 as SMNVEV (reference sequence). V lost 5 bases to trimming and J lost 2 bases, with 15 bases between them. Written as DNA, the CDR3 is TGTGCCAGCAGTGAATTGACAGGAGGTAACACTGAAGCTTTCTTT. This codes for CASSELTGGNTEAFF.

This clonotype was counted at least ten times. CDR3 sequence (DNA): TGTGCCAGCAGTTTGGGCAGGTCCTACGAGCAGTACTTC. Residues: CASSLGRSYEQYF. The chain has TRBV12-3 or TRBV12-4 and TRBJ2-7; D is ambiguous. Trimming shortened V by 3 bases and J by 1 base, and 7 bases separated the two germline ends. The CDR3 covers 13 residues.

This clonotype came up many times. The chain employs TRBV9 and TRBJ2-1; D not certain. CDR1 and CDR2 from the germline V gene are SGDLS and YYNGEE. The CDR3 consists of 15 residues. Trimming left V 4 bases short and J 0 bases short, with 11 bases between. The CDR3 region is CASSPHMSSYNEQFF. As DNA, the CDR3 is TGTGCCAGCAGCCCCCACATGAGCTCCTACAATGAGCAGTTCTTC.

CDR3 amino acids: CASSLEAGLDEKLFF. The CDR3 nucleotides read TGCGCCAGCAGCTTGGAGGCAGGCTTGGATGAAAAACTGTTTTTT. The chain recombines TRBV5-1 with TRBJ1-4; D uncertain. The CDR3 covers 15 residues. Trimming shortened V by 0 bases and J by 6 bases, and 12 bases separated the two germline ends. Germline CDR1 is SGHRS and CDR2 is YFSETQ.